This TCR beta chain originates from a study of OX40 agonist ivuxolimab in advanced cancers. Germline V gene sequence: CDR1 MNHEY, CDR2 SMNVEV (reference sequence). The V gene lost 5 bases and the J gene lost 8 bases, with 12 bases spanning the gap. The CDR3 length is 13 residues. Study outcomes and limitations: Clonal expansion was seen in CD4+ and CD8+ blood T cells by week 6 at 0.1 to 3.0 mg/kg. Partial responders treated at 0.1-3.0 mg/kg exhibited clonal expansion among the lowest measured. There were, on average, more expanded clones in CD8+ T cells than in CD4+.

The protocol was immunoSEQ multiplex PCR, while the TCRdb copy is restricted to in-frame clones and leaves out a portion. The table shows 80,000 or so clones, with around nine tenths occurring only once. Comments on this clone: Its matching antigen is unknown.

V is TRBV27 and J is TRBJ1-4; D not certain. This receptor was obtained from an adult with an advanced solid tumor such as melanoma, head and neck, liver or kidney cancer. The sample in question was CD4+ or CD8+ T cells sorted from blood, obtained in a trial of the OX40 agonist ivuxolimab. Here the CDR3 reads CASSTGVGEKLFF. The CDR3 region has the DNA TGTGCCAGCAGTACTGGGGTAGGGGAAAAACTGTTTTTT.